What follows are 13 T cell receptor beta chains derived from one specimen sequenced in a study of tumor-infiltrating lymphocytes in oesophageal squamous cell carcinoma. TCRdb fed the PCR reads into MiXCR, producing one record per CDR3 protein. The sample contains about 20,000 distinct CDR3 sequences, roughly two fifths of which appear only once. The source material was esophageal tumor tissue. These receptors all stem from a male donor with esophageal squamous cell carcinoma.

V usage is TRBV5-1 and J usage is TRBJ2-3; no clear D. In germline, CDR1 is SGHRS, CDR2 YFSETQ. The V and J ends lost 6 bases and 1 base respectively, with 9 bases between them. The CDR3 contains 13 residues. CDR3 region: CASKDGGTDTQYF. For the CDR3, the DNA is TGCGCCAGCAAAGACGGAGGCACAGATACGCAGTATTTT.

The chain carries TRBV7-9 and TRBJ2-4; 9 bases agree with TRBD2. The J call may be wrong; the DNA end is better matched by TRBJ2-7. Germline-derived CDR1 and CDR2 are SEHNR and FQNEAQ (reference sequence). This CDR3 comprises 14 residues. The CDR3 protein is CASSTSGPTYEQYF. The CDR3 region has the DNA TGTGCCAGCAGCACTAGCGGGCCTACCTACGAGCAGTACTTC.

This clonotype appeared once. The chain uses TRBV11-3 and TRBJ2-1; 14 bases line up with TRBD2. Germline lookup yields CDR1 SGHNT and CDR2 YENEEA. Trimming at V came to 4 bases and at J to 5 bases, leaving 10 bases not matched to a gene. This CDR3 comprises 18 residues. The DNA for the CDR3 is TGTGCCAGCAGCTCCTTTGGACTAGCGGGAGGAGGAGACAATGAGCAGTTCTTC. Its protein is CASSSFGLAGGGDNEQFF. The variable domain in full, with the rest retrieved from reference TRBV11-3 and TRBJ2-1, is EAGVVQSPRYKIIEKKQPVAFWCNPISGHNTLYWYLQNLGQGPELLIRYENEEAVDDSQLPKDRFSAERLKGVDSTLKIQPAELGDSAVYLCASSSFGLAGGGDNEQFFGPGTRLTVL.

This clonotype was seen ten or more times. A clone one base away is much larger, so this may be a read error. The chain employs TRBV10-2 and TRBJ2-7, with 8 positions matching TRBD1. The CDR3 extends over 13 amino acids. The J segment lost 7 bases and the V segment lost 6 bases, leaving 8 bases of the junction unmatched. The germline V gene has CDR1 WSHSY and CDR2 SAAADI. In DNA form, the CDR3 reads TGCGCCAGCAGGACAGGGGTTTACAATGAGCAGTACTTC. Its translation: CASRTGVYNEQYF.

The sample holds many counts of this clonotype. The V and J genes are TRBV6-1 and TRBJ1-2; D is undetermined. V shed 6 bases and J shed 4 bases, with 15 bases lying between them. The CDR3 contains 14 residues. Germline values: CDR1 MNHNS, CDR2 SASEGT. In DNA, the CDR3 is TGTGCCAGCAGCTTCCCCCAAGACTCCTATGGCTACACCTTC. As protein: CASSFPQDSYGYTF.

Sample share makes this clonotype medium-sized. The V gene is TRBV7-2, the J gene TRBJ1-6; tentatively, D is TRBD1 (5 bases). The CDR3 length is 15 residues. The germline gives CDR1 SGHTA, CDR2 FQGNSA. The ends were cut back, 5 bases at V and 6 bases at J, with 14 bases in the middle. The CDR3: CASSDTTGGNSPLHF. The CDR3 DNA reads as TGTGCCAGCAGCGATACAACAGGCGGTAATTCACCCCTCCACTTT.

This clonotype came up once. V is TRBV7-6 and J is TRBJ2-2, with 9 bases lining up with TRBD2. Germline lookup yields CDR1 SGHVS and CDR2 FNYEAQ. With 1 base clipped from V and 6 bases from J, the junction kept 9 bases outside the gene matches. The CDR3 sequence is 17 residues long. In nucleotides, the CDR3 is TGTGCCAGCAGCTTAGGTGGCGGGAGGGCCGATGCCGGGGAGCTGTTTTTT. Protein product: CASSLGGGRADAGELFF.

In this sample, this clonotype turned up many times. This rearrangement joins TRBV19 to TRBJ2-7; D tentatively reads TRBD1 or TRBD2 (5 bases each). In germline, CDR1 is LNHDA, CDR2 SQIVND (reference sequence). The CDR3 loop spans 16 amino acids. The germline V and J ends were trimmed by 4 bases and 0 bases, with 16 bases remaining between them. In DNA form, the CDR3 reads TGTGCCAGTAGTAAGGGATGGGGGACCCGCTCCTACGAGCAGTACTTC. Translation gives CASSKGWGTRSYEQYF.

This rearrangement joins TRBV4-1 to TRBJ2-3; 11 positions match TRBD2. Germline trimming cut 3 bases from V and 0 bases from J; bases unmatched to any gene: 8. Germline assignment: CDR1 MGHRA and CDR2 YSYEKL. The CDR3 has 18 residues. DNA for the CDR3: TGCGCCAGCAGCCACATGCTAGCGGGAGGATTTAGCACAGATACGCAGTATTTT. Its translation is CASSHMLAGGFSTDTQYF.

There are many counts of this clonotype. The chain's CDR3 is CASSFQVAGVNTGELFF. CDR3 nucleotides: TGTGCCAGCAGCTTCCAGGTAGCGGGGGTTAACACCGGGGAGCTGTTTTTT. This rearrangement joins TRBV5-6 to TRBJ2-2; the match to TRBD2 covers 9 bases. Per the germline V gene, CDR1 is SGHDT and CDR2 is YYEEEE. This CDR3 region has 17 residues. V was pared by 2 bases and J by 2 bases, with 7 bases of the junction left unmatched.

V usage is TRBV6-6 and J usage is TRBJ2-3, with 12 bases matching TRBD2. Germline CDR1 MNHNY, CDR2 SVGAGI (reference sequence). The CDR3 covers 17 residues. V trimming: 2 bases; J trimming: 1 base; junction bases outside the gene matches: 4. Here the CDR3 DNA reads TGTGCCAGCAGTTACGACCGACTAGCGGGGGGCACAGATACGCAGTATTTT. Translation gives CASSYDRLAGGTDTQYF.

The rearrangement uses TRBV7-6 and TRBJ2-7; D gene ambiguous. The V and J ends lost 3 bases and 0 bases respectively, with 12 bases between them. Germline CDR1 reads SGHVS; CDR2 reads FNYEAQ. This CDR3 spans 15 amino acids. The DNA for the CDR3 is TGTGCCAGCAGCTTTTTAAGGTATAGCTCCTACGAGCAGTACTTC. It codes for CASSFLRYSSYEQYF.

This clonotype was seen once. The conserved phenylalanine or tryptophan is not found at the CDR3 terminus, so this likely reflects a read error. The DNA is left out, because the CDR3 cannot be placed on it with certainty; the CDR3 is given as TCRdb lists it. The chain joins TRBV28 to TRBJ2-4; the table's D call, TRBD1, has no DNA check behind it. The CDR3 numbers 12 amino acids, ends counted. Germline V gene data show CDR1 as MDHEN and CDR2 as SYDVKM. CDR3 sequence reads: CASSLLGRGASV.